This is a list of T cell receptor beta chains from one sample in a study of cytomegalovirus exposure and HLA in healthy donors. Here immunoSEQ multiplex PCR was the method, and the copy in TCRdb shows in-frame clones only, minus some. Here the sample spans about 210,000 clones, 60% to 80% being singletons. Sequenced material: PBMCs. Receptors were obtained from a male donor in good health and CMV-seronegative. Both conserved end residues are part of each CDR3. D genes are given only for firm matches. Clone size is given for some rows only: seen once, a few or many times, or a class if the clone is expanded.

TRBV5-4	TRBJ1-1	.	few	CASTPGQSTEAFF	TGTGCCAGCACCCCCGGACAGAGCACTGAAGCTTTCTTT
TRBV10-3	TRBJ1-5	.	.	CAISETGRDQPQHF	TGTGCCATCAGTGAAACAGGGAGGGACCAGCCCCAGCATTTT
TRBV6-5	TRBJ2-5	.	.	CASSYLNREGETQYF	TGTGCCAGCAGTTACCTCAACAGGGAGGGAGAGACCCAGTACTTC
TRBV2	TRBJ1-2	.	.	CASSGGQVYGYTF	TGTGCCAGCAGTGGTGGTCAGGTATATGGCTACACCTTC
TRBV28	TRBJ2-1	TRBD2	.	CASTLMGLAGGPLQFF	TGTGCCAGCACCTTAATGGGGCTAGCGGGAGGGCCCCTGCAGTTCTTC
TRBV4-3	TRBJ2-4	TRBD2	.	CASSHGREGGKNIQYF	TGCGCCAGCAGCCATGGGCGGGAGGGCGGCAAAAACATTCAGTACTTC
TRBV25-1	TRBJ1-2	TRBD1	medium-sized	CASSEWNRGDYGYTF	TGTGCCAGCAGTGAATGGAACAGGGGAGACTATGGCTACACCTTC
TRBV6-4	TRBJ2-3	TRBD2	.	CASSDSSGGATDTQYF	TGTGCCAGCAGTGACTCTAGCGGGGGGGCCACAGATACGCAGTATTTT
TRBV29-1	TRBJ2-7	TRBD2	.	CSVRTSGGAVEQYF	TGCAGCGTCAGGACTAGCGGGGGGGCCGTCGAGCAGTACTTC
TRBV18	TRBJ1-2	TRBD1	.	CASSTRQGGNYGYTF	TGTGCCAGCTCAACTCGACAGGGGGGTAACTATGGCTACACCTTC
TRBV7-6	TRBJ1-1	.	few	CASSLETAMNTEAFF	TGTGCCAGCAGCTTAGAAACAGCTATGAACACTGAAGCTTTCTTT
TRBV6-5	TRBJ2-7	.	.	CASSYSRQVIYEQYF	TGTGCCAGCAGTTACTCCCGACAGGTGATCTACGAGCAGTACTTC
TRBV7-9	TRBJ2-1	.	.	CASSLRGGRLSYNEQFF	TGTGCCAGCAGCTTAAGGGGGGGGCGTCTCTCCTACAATGAGCAGTTCTTC
TRBV4-1	TRBJ1-1	TRBD1	.	CASSQPNRGYTEAFF	TGCGCCAGCAGCCAACCGAACAGGGGATACACTGAAGCTTTCTTT
TRBV29-1	TRBJ2-2	TRBD2	.	CSAMNGTTYTGELFF	TGCAGCGCCATGAACGGGACTACCTACACCGGGGAGCTGTTTTTT
TRBV4-1	TRBJ2-7	.	.	CASSQQGGTYEQYF	TGCGCCAGCAGCCAACAGGGTGGAACCTACGAGCAGTACTTC
TRBV7-9	TRBJ2-2	.	.	CASSSVGQSTGELFF	TGTGCCAGCAGCTCAGTGGGACAATCTACCGGGGAGCTGTTTTTT
TRBV6-6	TRBJ1-1	TRBD1	once	CASSLKGTEDTEAFF	TGTGCCAGCAGTCTCAAGGGGACAGAGGACACTGAAGCTTTCTTT
TRBV28	TRBJ1-2	.	.	CASSSGSFMTNYGYTF	TGTGCCAGCAGTTCAGGGTCATTCATGACTAACTATGGCTACACCTTC
TRBV23-1	TRBJ1-5	.	few	CASSSVGNQPQHF	TGCGCCAGCAGTTCGGTCGGCAATCAGCCCCAGCATTTT
TRBV30	TRBJ2-7	.	.	CAWKPDPYEQYF	TGTGCCTGGAAACCAGATCCCTACGAGCAGTACTTC
TRBV5-4	TRBJ2-3	TRBD2	.	CASSGSGGRVNTDTQYF	TGTGCCAGCTCAGGGTCTGGCGGGAGGGTAAACACAGATACGCAGTATTTT
TRBV10-3	TRBJ2-7	TRBD1	.	CAISDGQGAYEQYF	TGTGCCATCAGTGACGGGCAGGGGGCTTACGAGCAGTACTTC
TRBV7-2	TRBJ1-2	.	few	CASSLEGARGGYTF	TGTGCCAGCAGCTTAGAAGGGGCCCGCGGTGGCTACACCTTC
TRBV7-9	TRBJ2-2	.	.	CASSGWGVENTGELFF	TGTGCCAGCTCCGGGTGGGGGGTTGAGAACACCGGGGAGCTGTTTTTT
TRBV6-6	TRBJ1-1	.	.	CASKNPAGSEAFF	TGTGCCAGCAAAAATCCCGCAGGGTCTGAAGCTTTCTTT
TRBV19	TRBJ1-2	.	.	CATGERINGGYTF	TGTGCCACAGGGGAACGAATTAACGGTGGCTACACCTTC
TRBV28	TRBJ1-4	.	once	CASRTQGLEKLFF	TGTGCCAGCAGGACGCAGGGGCTTGAAAAACTGTTTTTT
TRBV10-2	TRBJ1-5	.	few	CASSHTGSDLQPQHF	TGCGCCAGCAGCCACACAGGGTCGGATCTCCAGCCCCAGCATTTT
TRBV2	TRBJ2-2	.	once	CASTEMGGWTGELFF	TGTGCCAGCACCGAAATGGGAGGTTGGACCGGGGAGCTGTTTTTT
TRBV15	TRBJ2-2	.	.	CATSRDLIQGSTGELFF	TGTGCCACCAGCAGAGATTTGATACAGGGTTCCACCGGGGAGCTGTTTTTT
TRBV7-8	TRBJ2-3	TRBD1	.	CASSPPGQGADTQYF	TGTGCCAGCAGCCCCCCGGGACAGGGGGCAGATACGCAGTATTTT
TRBV18	TRBJ2-4	.	once	CASSPTVARDIQYF	TGTGCCAGCTCACCGACGGTGGCACGGGACATTCAGTACTTC
TRBV7-9	TRBJ2-7	.	.	CASSRGSYEQYF	TGTGCCAGCAGCAGAGGGTCCTACGAGCAGTACTTC
TRBV5-4	TRBJ1-2	TRBD1	.	CASSLGQIYGYTF	TGTGCCAGCAGCCTGGGACAGATTTATGGCTACACCTTC
TRBV15	TRBJ1-1	TRBD1	.	CATSLRQGNTEAFF	TGTGCCACCAGTCTTAGACAGGGGAACACTGAAGCTTTCTTT
TRBV7-2	TRBJ2-1	TRBD2	.	CASSPTLAGAYNEQFF	TGTGCCAGCAGCCCGACACTAGCGGGGGCTTACAATGAGCAGTTCTTC
TRBV27	TRBJ2-3	TRBD2	once	CASSVLAGVSTDTQYF	TGTGCCAGCAGTGTACTAGCGGGGGTTAGCACAGATACGCAGTATTTT
TRBV6-1	TRBJ2-7	TRBD2	few	CASRPGGGGFYEQYF	TGTGCCAGCAGGCCGGGAGGGGGAGGGTTCTACGAGCAGTACTTC
TRBV5-1	TRBJ2-1	TRBD1	.	CASSLVGTGGVEQFF	TGCGCCAGCAGCTTGGTTGGGACAGGGGGCGTTGAGCAGTTCTTC
TRBV28	TRBJ2-7	.	few	CASQTTGTNSYEQYF	TGTGCCAGCCAGACAACCGGGACAAACTCCTACGAGCAGTACTTC
TRBV7-9	TRBJ1-5	.	.	CASSLGGNNQPQHF	TGTGCCAGCAGCTTAGGGGGCAACAATCAGCCCCAGCATTTT
TRBV28	TRBJ2-7	TRBD2	.	CASSPRLAGKYEQYF	TGTGCCAGCAGCCCACGACTAGCGGGAAAGTACGAGCAGTACTTC
TRBV4-3	TRBJ2-7	TRBD1	.	CASSQDYRGLGEQYF	TGCGCCAGCAGCCAAGATTACAGGGGGCTTGGCGAGCAGTACTTC
TRBV25-1	TRBJ2-5	.	.	CASSEWGTKVQETQYF	TGTGCCAGCAGTGAATGGGGGACAAAAGTTCAAGAGACCCAGTACTTC
TRBV5-4	TRBJ2-3	TRBD2	.	CASSLGLAGTDTQYF	TGTGCCAGCAGCTTGGGGCTAGCGGGCACAGATACGCAGTATTTT
TRBV27	TRBJ2-6	.	once	CASSTSSGANVLTF	TGTGCCAGCAGTACAAGCTCTGGGGCCAACGTCCTGACTTTC
TRBV19	TRBJ2-1	TRBD2	.	CASSIMASGGGEQFF	TGTGCCAGTAGTATTATGGCTAGCGGGGGGGGTGAGCAGTTCTTC